This TCR beta chain stems from a study of T-cell reconstitution after alpha-beta-depleted transplantation in children. This clonotype was detected ten times or more. Library preparation (for TCRbeta) was performed with unique molecular identifiers. Using its own MiXCR run on the PCR reads, TCRdb lists one record per CDR3 protein. The table lists a few hundred thousand distinct CDR3 sequences, roughly a tenth of them singletons. Sequenced material: PBMCs from the stem cell graft donor, taken from the stem cell graft. The clonotype originates from a human donor who donated a stem cell graft to a child with acute lymphoblastic leukemia.

The CDR3 here is CSATATSRTYEQYF. The DNA of the CDR3 is TGCAGTGCCACCGCGACTAGCCGGACCTACGAGCAGTACTTC. This rearrangement joins TRBV20-1 to TRBJ2-7; 7 bases are shared with TRBD2. V was pared by 6 bases and J by 2 bases, with 10 bases of the junction left unmatched. The CDR3 runs 14 residues. The V gene's germline CDR1 is DFQATT and CDR2 SNEGSKA (reference sequence).